This T cell receptor (beta chain) was found in a study of T cells in pancreatic ductal adenocarcinoma. Study-level findings and limits: Compared with tumor, blood showed more total productive templates and around 8-fold more clonotypes. Tumor and blood clonality did not differ significantly, about 0.11 versus 0.072. The resected cohort was biased toward the minority with early-stage disease. Enrichment of CD45RO+ effector over naive T cells in tumors may bias clonality.

Profiled with immunoSEQ multiplex PCR; TCRdb holds only in-frame clones, not every one. The sample lists 85,000 to 120,000 clones; 90% to 95% were seen once. Comments on this clone: Its antigen is not identified.

The selected patients with pancreatic ductal adenocarcinoma had surgery but no neoadjuvant therapy. Germline lookup yields CDR1 ENHRY and CDR2 SYGVKD. The CDR3 totals 13 residues. Unmatched junction bases numbered 1, after V lost 8 bases and J lost 7 bases. This chain uses TRBV10-3 with TRBJ2-1; 14 bases agree with TRBD2. The sequencing input was PBMCs. The clonotype comes from a human donor with pancreatic ductal adenocarcinoma. The CDR3 sequence is CAIGTSGSNEQFF. The CDR3 coding sequence is TGTGCCATCGGGACTAGCGGGAGTAATGAGCAGTTCTTC.